This is a list of T cell receptor beta chains from one sample in a study of shared clonotypes between healthy human individuals. The repertoire was sequenced with immunoSEQ multiplex PCR; TCRdb's copy has only in-frame clones and lacks some. The data show 850,000 to 1,200,000 clones, with roughly 80% seen just once and approximately 1.5% held by the top ten. Sequenced input: memory CD4+ T cells sorted from blood. These receptors originate from a man aged 18 to 30 in good health. Each CDR3 is given with its conserved first and last residue. Each record gives: clone size, D gene, J gene, V gene, CDR3 DNA, CDR3 protein. D genes are given only for firm matches. Size tells how often a clone was seen (once, few, many) or the class of an expanded clone, and some rows leave it out.

size: once; D: TRBD1; J: TRBJ1-2; V: TRBV6-5; DNA: TGTGCCAGCAGTTCGGGACAGACTGCTAACTATGGCTACACCTTC; CDR3: CASSSGQTANYGYTF
size: .; D: TRBD2; J: TRBJ2-1; V: TRBV9; DNA: TGTGCCAGCAGCGTAGATAGCGGGGGTTACAATGAGCAGTTCTTC; CDR3: CASSVDSGGYNEQFF
size: .; D: TRBD1; J: TRBJ2-1; V: TRBV12-5; DNA: TGTGCTAGTGGGCTGACAGGGGGCTCCAGAAATGAGCAGTTCTTC; CDR3: CASGLTGGSRNEQFF
size: few; D: .; J: TRBJ2-4; V: TRBV5-8; DNA: TGTGCCAGCAGCTTGGAAGGGGGTAGAGCCAAAAACATTCAGTACTTC; CDR3: CASSLEGGRAKNIQYF
size: .; D: .; J: TRBJ2-5; V: TRBV2; DNA: TGTGCCAGCAGTGAAGAAATGGCGACTTCGGGGGAGACCCAGTACTTC; CDR3: CASSEEMATSGETQYF
size: once; D: TRBD1; J: TRBJ2-5; V: TRBV19; DNA: TGTGCCAGTAGTCCAGGGGGCTATGGGACCCAGTACTTC; CDR3: CASSPGGYGTQYF
size: .; D: .; J: TRBJ1-4; V: TRBV2; DNA: TGTGCCAGCATGGTGGTCAGGGGCGCAACTAATGAAAAACTGTTTTTT; CDR3: CASMVVRGATNEKLFF
size: .; D: .; J: TRBJ2-1; V: TRBV2; DNA: TGTGCCAGCAGTTACAGGGAAGGGAGATCCTACAATGAGCAGTTCTTC; CDR3: CASSYREGRSYNEQFF
size: .; D: .; J: TRBJ2-7; V: TRBV6-5; DNA: TGTGCCAGCAGTTACTCGGAGGGACGAGGGTACGAGCAGTACTTC; CDR3: CASSYSEGRGYEQYF
size: .; D: .; J: TRBJ1-5; V: TRBV21-1; DNA: TGTGCCAGCAGCAAGGGCCCCCTAGAGCCCCAGCATTTT; CDR3: CASSKGPLEPQHF
size: .; D: .; J: TRBJ1-2; V: TRBV7-2; DNA: TGTGCCAGCACCCAAGACAGAAACTATGGCTACACCTTC; CDR3: CASTQDRNYGYTF
size: .; D: .; J: TRBJ2-7; V: TRBV7-9; DNA: TGTGCCAGCAGCTTAGAGGGGCTCGTGTACGAGCAGTACTTC; CDR3: CASSLEGLVYEQYF
size: .; D: .; J: TRBJ2-7; V: TRBV5-1; DNA: TGCGCCAGCAGCTTGGAGGGAGCCCGCTACGAGCAGTACTTC; CDR3: CASSLEGARYEQYF
size: few; D: .; J: TRBJ1-4; V: TRBV5-5; DNA: TGTGCCAGCAGCCGTGTGACAGTCGGGGCGAATGAAAAACTGTTTTTT; CDR3: CASSRVTVGANEKLFF
size: .; D: TRBD2; J: TRBJ2-1; V: TRBV5-1; DNA: TGCGCCAGCAGCTTGGCCCTGGCGGGGGGGCAGTTCTTC; CDR3: CASSLALAGGQFF
size: .; D: TRBD1; J: TRBJ2-4; V: TRBV10-3; DNA: TGTGCCATCAGTGAGTCCGGACAGGGAAACATTCAGTACTTC; CDR3: CAISESGQGNIQYF
size: .; D: TRBD1; J: TRBJ2-4; V: TRBV10-3; DNA: TGTGCCATCAGTGACCCAAGACAGGGCACGGCCAAAAACATTCAGTACTTC; CDR3: CAISDPRQGTAKNIQYF
size: few; D: .; J: TRBJ1-6; V: TRBV10-3; DNA: TGTGCCATCAGTGAGTCGGAGGGGAACTCCTATAATTCACCCCTCCACTTT; CDR3: CAISESEGNSYNSPLHF
size: few; D: TRBD1; J: TRBJ2-3; V: TRBV2; DNA: TGTGCCAGCAGCCGGGACAGGGGGCTCAATACGCAGTATTTT; CDR3: CASSRDRGLNTQYF
size: .; D: TRBD2; J: TRBJ2-7; V: TRBV7-9; DNA: TGTGCCAGCAGCTTACCCGGACTAGCGGTCAACGAGCAGTACTTC; CDR3: CASSLPGLAVNEQYF
size: .; D: TRBD2; J: TRBJ2-1; V: TRBV10-3; DNA: TGTGCCATCAACCCCGGACTAGCGGGGGGCCCAAATGAGCAGTTCTTC; CDR3: CAINPGLAGGPNEQFF
size: few; D: .; J: TRBJ2-5; V: TRBV5-1; DNA: TGCGCCAGCAGCTCCTTAGCTGGGGAGACCCAGTACTTC; CDR3: CASSSLAGETQYF
size: once; D: .; J: TRBJ2-2; V: TRBV19; DNA: TGTGCCAGTAGTATGCAGGGGAACACCGGGGAGCTGTTTTTT; CDR3: CASSMQGNTGELFF
size: .; D: .; J: TRBJ1-1; V: TRBV21-1; DNA: TGTGCCAGCAGCCTTACTCTAGCTACACAATTCACTGAAGCTTTCTTT; CDR3: CASSLTLATQFTEAFF
size: .; D: .; J: TRBJ2-5; V: TRBV10-3; DNA: TGTGCCATCAGTTTGGGGCCATCTGAGACCCAGTACTTC; CDR3: CAISLGPSETQYF
size: .; D: .; J: TRBJ1-3; V: TRBV20-1; DNA: TGCAGTGCGGTCGGTGGAAACACCATATATTTT; CDR3: CSAVGGNTIYF
size: .; D: TRBD2; J: TRBJ2-5; V: TRBV18; DNA: TGTGCCAGCTCACCCTTGACTAGCGCCTGGAAGGAGACCCAGTACTTC; CDR3: CASSPLTSAWKETQYF
size: .; D: .; J: TRBJ1-2; V: TRBV6-5; DNA: TGTGCCAGTTCCCCGGGGAGTGGCTATGGCTACACCTTC; CDR3: CASSPGSGYGYTF
size: .; D: .; J: TRBJ2-3; V: TRBV6-5; DNA: TGTGCCAGCAGCAACCGGTTCGATACGCAGTATTTT; CDR3: CASSNRFDTQYF
size: few; D: TRBD1; J: TRBJ1-2; V: TRBV7-2; DNA: TGTGCCAGCAGCTTAGCGGGCACCGGGACAGGGGGATTGCGGGGCTACACCTTC; CDR3: CASSLAGTGTGGLRGYTF
size: .; D: .; J: TRBJ1-1; V: TRBV28; DNA: TGTGCCAGCATGCTGGCTCTGACAGTACCGAACACTGAAGCTTTCTTT; CDR3: CASMLALTVPNTEAFF
size: .; D: TRBD2; J: TRBJ2-1; V: TRBV9; DNA: TGTGCCAGCAGCGTAGCTGGGGTAGCGGGAGACAATGAGCAGTTCTTC; CDR3: CASSVAGVAGDNEQFF
size: few; D: .; J: TRBJ1-1; V: TRBV19; DNA: TGTGCCAGTAGTATGGGTAAGGTAGCTGAAGCTTTCTTT; CDR3: CASSMGKVAEAFF
size: .; D: .; J: TRBJ2-1; V: TRBV5-1; DNA: TGCGCCAGCAGCTTGGATGCTCTTTCCTACAATGAGCAGTTCTTC; CDR3: CASSLDALSYNEQFF
size: few; D: TRBD1; J: TRBJ1-2; V: TRBV30; DNA: TGTGCCTGGAATCTCGACAGGGGAGATGGCTACACCTTC; CDR3: CAWNLDRGDGYTF
size: .; D: .; J: TRBJ1-2; V: TRBV5-1; DNA: TGCGCCAGCAGCTTGGACAGGTCAACGATTTATGGCTACACCTTC; CDR3: CASSLDRSTIYGYTF
size: .; D: .; J: TRBJ1-1; V: TRBV7-9; DNA: TGTGCCAGCAGCTTTGGGTTTAGCGATTTCATGAACACTGAAGCTTTCTTT; CDR3: CASSFGFSDFMNTEAFF
size: .; D: .; J: TRBJ1-4; V: TRBV19; DNA: TGTGCCAGTAGTACGACCACTTCCGGGACCCTTAATGAAAAACTGTTTTTT; CDR3: CASSTTTSGTLNEKLFF
size: .; D: .; J: TRBJ2-2; V: TRBV5-1; DNA: TGCGCCAGCAGCTTGGATGCCGGGGAGCTGTTTTTT; CDR3: CASSLDAGELFF
size: .; D: TRBD1; J: TRBJ2-5; V: TRBV7-2; DNA: TGTGCCAGCAGCAAAGGGGACAGGGCACAAGAGACCCAGTACTTC; CDR3: CASSKGDRAQETQYF
size: once; D: .; J: TRBJ1-5; V: TRBV7-2; DNA: TGTGCCAGCAGCTTAGGATCGGGGAAAGGCAATCAGCCCCAGCATTTT; CDR3: CASSLGSGKGNQPQHF
size: .; D: TRBD1; J: TRBJ1-2; V: TRBV5-1; DNA: TGCGCCAGCAGCTGGGGACAGGGCGAAGGCGGCTACACCTTC; CDR3: CASSWGQGEGGYTF
size: .; D: .; J: TRBJ1-2; V: TRBV11-2; DNA: TGTGCCAGCAGCTCCGATCTGGACTATGGCTACACCTTC; CDR3: CASSSDLDYGYTF
size: .; D: TRBD2; J: TRBJ2-5; V: TRBV11-2; DNA: TGTGCCAGCAGCCTCTCTAGCGGGGGAGGAGAGACCCAGTACTTC; CDR3: CASSLSSGGGETQYF
size: .; D: .; J: TRBJ2-1; V: TRBV15; DNA: TGTGCCACCAGCAGAGCGAGGAGCAATGAGCAGTTCTTC; CDR3: CATSRARSNEQFF
size: once; D: .; J: TRBJ2-5; V: TRBV18; DNA: TGTGCCAGCTCACCCGGGCAGCAAGAGACCCAGTACTTC; CDR3: CASSPGQQETQYF
size: .; D: TRBD1; J: TRBJ1-4; V: TRBV10-3; DNA: TGTGCCATCAGTGAGTCTACAGGGGCTAATGAAAAACTGTTTTTT; CDR3: CAISESTGANEKLFF